These T cell receptor beta chains were read from a single sample in a study of blood T cell repertoires in COVID-19. This table comes from immunoSEQ multiplex PCR, and its TCRdb copy is limited to in-frame clones, with some not included. The data show roughly 73,000 clones, roughly 80% seen once. Sequenced material: peripheral blood. These receptors originate from an older woman with acute or convalescent COVID-19. Each CDR3 is given with its conserved first and last residue. The order of the fields is V gene, J gene, D gene, clone size, CDR3 DNA, CDR3 protein. A D gene is named only where the DNA matches it firmly. The size field is filled for only some rows; it gives once, few, many or a size class.

V gene: TRBV7-3
J gene: TRBJ1-6
D gene: -
clone size: many
CDR3 DNA: TGTGCCAGCAGGGCAGGGGTCGGGAATTCACCCCTCCACTTT
CDR3 protein: CASRAGVGNSPLHF

V gene: TRBV14
J gene: TRBJ2-1
D gene: TRBD2
clone size: -
CDR3 DNA: TGTGCCAGCAGCCTAACTAGCGGGAGGGCGAATGAGCAGTTCTTC
CDR3 protein: CASSLTSGRANEQFF

V gene: TRBV6-2/TRBV6-3
J gene: TRBJ1-2
D gene: TRBD1
clone size: -
CDR3 DNA: TGTGCCAGCAGTCCCGGTGCCCCGGGACAGGGGTTTTCCCTTAACTATGGCTACACCTTC
CDR3 protein: CASSPGAPGQGFSLNYGYTF

V gene: TRBV28
J gene: TRBJ1-4
D gene: -
clone size: -
CDR3 DNA: TGTGCCAGCAGTTTCCAGGGGTGGGCGACTAATGAAAAACTGTTTTTT
CDR3 protein: CASSFQGWATNEKLFF

V gene: TRBV5-5
J gene: TRBJ2-2
D gene: -
clone size: few
CDR3 DNA: TGTGCCAGCAGCTTGAAAGGGGGAACCGGGGAGCTGTTTTTT
CDR3 protein: CASSLKGGTGELFF

V gene: TRBV19
J gene: TRBJ1-5
D gene: TRBD1
clone size: -
CDR3 DNA: TGTGCCAGCACTGACAGGGTACTATTACAGCCCCAGCATTTT
CDR3 protein: CASTDRVLLQPQHF

V gene: TRBV28
J gene: TRBJ2-3
D gene: -
clone size: -
CDR3 DNA: TGTGCCAGCAGTTTGGCTTCAACAGGCCCAGATACGCAGTATTTT
CDR3 protein: CASSLASTGPDTQYF

V gene: TRBV7-9
J gene: TRBJ1-5
D gene: -
clone size: -
CDR3 DNA: TGTGCCAGCAGCCCTAGGGGAGGCCAGCCCCAGCATTTT
CDR3 protein: CASSPRGGQPQHF

V gene: TRBV28
J gene: TRBJ2-7
D gene: TRBD1
clone size: -
CDR3 DNA: TGTGCCAGCAGTTTCGGACAGGGGACCTACGAGCAGTACTTC
CDR3 protein: CASSFGQGTYEQYF

V gene: TRBV6-5
J gene: TRBJ2-3
D gene: -
clone size: -
CDR3 DNA: TGTGCCAGCAGTTCCCTGACAGCAACAGATACGCAGTATTTT
CDR3 protein: CASSSLTATDTQYF

V gene: TRBV14
J gene: TRBJ2-1
D gene: -
clone size: -
CDR3 DNA: TGTGCCAGCAGCCCCCGACAGATAAACAATGAGCAGTTCTTC
CDR3 protein: CASSPRQINNEQFF

V gene: TRBV10-2
J gene: TRBJ1-1
D gene: -
clone size: medium-sized
CDR3 DNA: TGCGCCAGCAGTTACCAGGATATGACTGAAGCTTTCTTT
CDR3 protein: CASSYQDMTEAFF

V gene: TRBV19
J gene: TRBJ1-6
D gene: -
clone size: -
CDR3 DNA: TGTGCCAGTAGTATTTTGCGGGAGAATTCCCCCCTCCACTTT
CDR3 protein: CASSILRENSPLHF

V gene: TRBV18
J gene: TRBJ2-3
D gene: -
clone size: -
CDR3 DNA: TGTGCCAGCTCACCGGCCTGGGGGCGAGATACGCAGTATTTT
CDR3 protein: CASSPAWGRDTQYF

V gene: TRBV18
J gene: TRBJ1-2
D gene: -
clone size: few
CDR3 DNA: TGTGCCAGCTCACCACCGGCGAGGGCTGAATATGGCTACACCTTC
CDR3 protein: CASSPPARAEYGYTF

V gene: TRBV7-8
J gene: TRBJ1-1
D gene: -
clone size: -
CDR3 DNA: TGTGCCAGCAGCTTAGCGCCGGGAGACACTGAAGCTTTCTTT
CDR3 protein: CASSLAPGDTEAFF

V gene: TRBV3-1/TRBV3-2
J gene: TRBJ1-4
D gene: -
clone size: -
CDR3 DNA: TGTGCCAGCAGCCTTGGGGCCGGAGCCGGAAAACTGTTTTTT
CDR3 protein: CASSLGAGAGKLFF

V gene: TRBV2
J gene: TRBJ2-7
D gene: -
clone size: -
CDR3 DNA: TGTGCCAGCAGCGGACAACTGACCTACGAGCAGTACTTC
CDR3 protein: CASSGQLTYEQYF

V gene: TRBV6-2/TRBV6-3
J gene: TRBJ1-4
D gene: -
clone size: -
CDR3 DNA: TGTGCCAGCAGTTACTCCAAGGGAGTCGTTGAAAAACTGTTTTTT
CDR3 protein: CASSYSKGVVEKLFF

V gene: TRBV2
J gene: TRBJ1-5
D gene: -
clone size: -
CDR3 DNA: TGTGCCAGCAGTCGTGGGGGCTCTAAGCCCCAGCATTTT
CDR3 protein: CASSRGGSKPQHF

V gene: TRBV18
J gene: TRBJ2-2
D gene: TRBD1
clone size: -
CDR3 DNA: TGTGCCAGCTCAGGACAGGGACGGGGTACGACCGGGGAGCTGTTTTTT
CDR3 protein: CASSGQGRGTTGELFF

V gene: TRBV28
J gene: TRBJ1-3
D gene: -
clone size: -
CDR3 DNA: TGTGCCAGCAGTTTTGGAGGGCCTGGAAACACCATATATTTT
CDR3 protein: CASSFGGPGNTIYF

V gene: TRBV7-9
J gene: TRBJ1-2
D gene: TRBD1
clone size: -
CDR3 DNA: TGTGCCAGCAGCCCACAGGGGGATGGCTACACCTTC
CDR3 protein: CASSPQGDGYTF

V gene: TRBV30
J gene: TRBJ2-5
D gene: -
clone size: -
CDR3 DNA: TGTGCCTGGAGTATAGGGGACATTCAAGAGACCCAGTACTTC
CDR3 protein: CAWSIGDIQETQYF

V gene: TRBV7-9
J gene: TRBJ1-5
D gene: -
clone size: -
CDR3 DNA: TGTGCCAGCAGCTTATTGGGACTGGGTCAGCCCCAGCATTTT
CDR3 protein: CASSLLGLGQPQHF

V gene: TRBV28
J gene: TRBJ2-3
D gene: TRBD2
clone size: -
CDR3 DNA: TGTGCCAGCAGTACACTAGCGGTTCTGGATACGCAGTATTTT
CDR3 protein: CASSTLAVLDTQYF

V gene: TRBV13
J gene: TRBJ2-7
D gene: -
clone size: -
CDR3 DNA: TGTGCCAGCAGCTATAGCGGAAGCTCCTACGAGCAGTACTTC
CDR3 protein: CASSYSGSSYEQYF

V gene: TRBV28
J gene: TRBJ1-3
D gene: TRBD1
clone size: few
CDR3 DNA: TGTGCCAGCAGTCACGGGACAGCCGAACCTGGAAACACCATATATTTT
CDR3 protein: CASSHGTAEPGNTIYF

V gene: TRBV5-4
J gene: TRBJ1-2
D gene: -
clone size: few
CDR3 DNA: TGTGCCAGCAGCTTGAGACAAAACTATGGCTACACCTTC
CDR3 protein: CASSLRQNYGYTF

V gene: TRBV11-3
J gene: TRBJ2-1
D gene: TRBD1
clone size: -
CDR3 DNA: TGTGCCAGCAGCTGGGGACAGTCTTACAATGAGCAGTTCTTC
CDR3 protein: CASSWGQSYNEQFF

V gene: TRBV11-2
J gene: TRBJ2-7
D gene: TRBD2
clone size: -
CDR3 DNA: TGTGCCAGCAGCTATGGACTAGCGGGAGGGGACGAGCAGTACTTC
CDR3 protein: CASSYGLAGGDEQYF

V gene: TRBV5-1
J gene: TRBJ2-7
D gene: TRBD1
clone size: -
CDR3 DNA: TGCGCCAGCAGCTTAGGGACAGGGTGGAACGAGCAGTACTTC
CDR3 protein: CASSLGTGWNEQYF

V gene: TRBV10-1
J gene: TRBJ1-5
D gene: TRBD1
clone size: -
CDR3 DNA: TGCGCCAGCAGGACCGGGACAGGGGGCTTTCAGCCCCAGCATTTT
CDR3 protein: CASRTGTGGFQPQHF

V gene: TRBV28
J gene: TRBJ2-1
D gene: TRBD2
clone size: -
CDR3 DNA: TGTGCCAGCAGGCCAACTAGCGGCCCACAGTTCTTC
CDR3 protein: CASRPTSGPQFF

V gene: TRBV6-5
J gene: TRBJ2-7
D gene: -
clone size: -
CDR3 DNA: TGTGCCAGCAGACTAGACGTGTACGAGCAGTACTTC
CDR3 protein: CASRLDVYEQYF

V gene: TRBV4-1
J gene: TRBJ2-3
D gene: -
clone size: few
CDR3 DNA: TGCGCCAGCAGCCTCCAGGGGAGAACAGATACGCAGTATTTT
CDR3 protein: CASSLQGRTDTQYF

V gene: TRBV3-1/TRBV3-2
J gene: TRBJ2-5
D gene: TRBD2
clone size: -
CDR3 DNA: TGTGCCAGCAGCCAACTCGCGGGAGGGCCGGAGACCCAGTACTTC
CDR3 protein: CASSQLAGGPETQYF

V gene: TRBV9
J gene: TRBJ2-2
D gene: -
clone size: -
CDR3 DNA: TGTGCCAGCAGCGTAGGGGCGGGACCTAATAGGAACACCGGGGAGCTGTTTTTT
CDR3 protein: CASSVGAGPNRNTGELFF

V gene: TRBV5-8
J gene: TRBJ1-2
D gene: -
clone size: -
CDR3 DNA: TGTGCCAGCAGCTTCCTGGACAAAAACTATGGCTACACCTTC
CDR3 protein: CASSFLDKNYGYTF

V gene: TRBV5-4
J gene: TRBJ2-5
D gene: -
clone size: -
CDR3 DNA: TGTGCCAGCAGCCCGAGAGATGAGACCCAGTACTTC
CDR3 protein: CASSPRDETQYF

V gene: TRBV7-6
J gene: TRBJ2-7
D gene: TRBD2
clone size: once
CDR3 DNA: TGTGCCAGCAGCGGGAGACTAGCGGGAGTCCCCGTCAACTACGAGCAGTACTTC
CDR3 protein: CASSGRLAGVPVNYEQYF

V gene: TRBV15
J gene: TRBJ2-3
D gene: TRBD1
clone size: once
CDR3 DNA: TGTGCCACCTCCCCTGGGCAGGGGGCTTTCAGTATGTATTTT
CDR3 protein: CATSPGQGAFSMYF

V gene: TRBV28
J gene: TRBJ1-5
D gene: TRBD1
clone size: -
CDR3 DNA: TGTGCCAGCAGCAGTGATCGGTGGGGACAGGGTGATCAGCCCCAGCATTTT
CDR3 protein: CASSSDRWGQGDQPQHF

V gene: TRBV11-3
J gene: TRBJ2-7
D gene: -
clone size: -
CDR3 DNA: TGTGCCAGCAGCTTAGAAGCTGACACCTACGAGCAGTACTTC
CDR3 protein: CASSLEADTYEQYF

V gene: TRBV11-2
J gene: TRBJ1-5
D gene: -
clone size: -
CDR3 DNA: TGTGCCAGCAGCTTAGATTTTACACCCCATCTGCCCCAGCATTTT
CDR3 protein: CASSLDFTPHLPQHF

V gene: TRBV14
J gene: TRBJ1-4
D gene: -
clone size: few
CDR3 DNA: TGTGCCAGCAGCCAAGCACGGGGTGAAAAACTGTTTTTT
CDR3 protein: CASSQARGEKLFF

V gene: TRBV5-1
J gene: TRBJ2-3
D gene: TRBD1
clone size: -
CDR3 DNA: TGCGCCAGCGGGCTGACAGGGATCGGAGCAGATACGCAGTATTTT
CDR3 protein: CASGLTGIGADTQYF

V gene: TRBV4-2
J gene: TRBJ2-7
D gene: -
clone size: -
CDR3 DNA: TGTGCCAGCAGCCAAGCGGTGGGCGGGATGGTTTCCTACGAGCAGTACTTC
CDR3 protein: CASSQAVGGMVSYEQYF

V gene: TRBV5-1
J gene: TRBJ1-2
D gene: -
clone size: medium-sized
CDR3 DNA: TGCGCCAGCAGCCGCTCAGGGGACGGCTACACCTTC
CDR3 protein: CASSRSGDGYTF

V gene: TRBV10-3
J gene: TRBJ1-1
D gene: TRBD1
clone size: -
CDR3 DNA: TGTGCCATCAGACGGGACAGCTCTGAAGCTTTCTTT
CDR3 protein: CAIRRDSSEAFF

V gene: TRBV5-4
J gene: TRBJ2-3
D gene: TRBD2
clone size: -
CDR3 DNA: TGTGCCAGCAGTCGTACTAGCGGACGGGATACGCAGTATTTT
CDR3 protein: CASSRTSGRDTQYF

V gene: TRBV5-1
J gene: TRBJ1-6
D gene: TRBD1
clone size: once
CDR3 DNA: TGCGCCAGCAGCCGCCGGACAGGGGATCATAATTCACCCCTCCACTTT
CDR3 protein: CASSRRTGDHNSPLHF

V gene: TRBV11-3
J gene: TRBJ1-1
D gene: -
clone size: -
CDR3 DNA: TGTGCCAGCAGCTTAGTGAGAGAAGCTTTCTTT
CDR3 protein: CASSLVREAFF

V gene: TRBV15
J gene: TRBJ1-1
D gene: TRBD1
clone size: -
CDR3 DNA: TGTGCCACCAGCCCCGTGACAGGGGGGACTGAAGCTTTCTTT
CDR3 protein: CATSPVTGGTEAFF

V gene: TRBV5-1
J gene: TRBJ1-4
D gene: -
clone size: once
CDR3 DNA: TGCGCCAGCAGCTTGGGGCTTAATGAAAAACTGTTTTTT
CDR3 protein: CASSLGLNEKLFF

V gene: TRBV5-4
J gene: TRBJ1-1
D gene: -
clone size: -
CDR3 DNA: TGTGCCAGCAGCTTGGGGTTTCAGGGTGCCACTGAAGCTTTCTTT
CDR3 protein: CASSLGFQGATEAFF

V gene: TRBV14
J gene: TRBJ1-1
D gene: -
clone size: -
CDR3 DNA: TGTGCCAGCAGCCTTGAATTCTCGGGGACTGAAGCTTTCTTT
CDR3 protein: CASSLEFSGTEAFF

V gene: TRBV11-3
J gene: TRBJ2-5
D gene: TRBD1
clone size: -
CDR3 DNA: TGTGCCAGCAGCTTAGGTAGCGGCAGGGGGCAGGAGACCCAGTACTTC
CDR3 protein: CASSLGSGRGQETQYF